Presented here are 2 T cell receptor beta chains from one specimen sequenced in a study of cytomegalovirus exposure and HLA in healthy donors. Libraries were prepared by immunoSEQ multiplex PCR; TCRdb keeps only in-frame clonotypes and omits some of them. This sample has 150,000 or so clones, with just under 90% found just once. The specimen was PBMCs. All receptors derive from a woman aged 30 to 39 in good health and CMV-seropositive.

This chain uses TRBV11-2 with TRBJ2-1; D possibly corresponds to TRBD2 (7 bases). The CDR3 length is 17 residues. The V gene lost 6 bases and the J gene lost 9 bases, with 27 bases spanning the gap. Germline CDR1 is SGHAT and CDR2 is FQNNGV. Here the CDR3 reads CASRSLGGAGLSREQFF. CDR3 DNA sequence: TGTGCCAGCAGGTCACTAGGGGGAGCGGGACTATCCCGTGAGCAGTTCTTC.

This clone was seen once. The chain links TRBV19 to TRBJ2-3; 8 nucleotides line up with TRBD2. The CDR3 covers 14 residues. The ends lost 2 bases at V and 4 bases at J; junction bases unmatched: 2. CDR1 and CDR2 (germline): LNHDA, SQIVND (reference sequence). CDR3 bases: TGTGCCAGTAGTATAAGAGCGGGAGCAGATACGCAGTATTTT. Amino acid sequence: CASSIRAGADTQYF. Variable domain in full (rest from reference TRBV19 and TRBJ2-3): DGGITQSPKYLFRKEGQNVTLSCEQNLNHDAMYWYRQDPGQGLRLIYYSQIVNDFQKGDIAEGYSVSREKKESFPLTVTSAQKNPTAFYLCASSIRAGADTQYFGPGTRLTVL.